The source of this T cell receptor beta chain is a study of cytomegalovirus exposure and HLA in healthy donors. The table lists this clone with a count of one. The target antigen is unknown. Regarding the study as a whole: With DRB1 most and HLA-C fewest, TCR association rates differed between HLA loci in a later analysis. An observed cluster of highly shared sequence variants was recorded as a likely sequencing artifact.

Germline V gene lookup returns CDR1 SGHRS and CDR2 YFSETQ. V was pared by 1 base and J by 9 bases, with 16 bases of the junction left unmatched. The CDR3 runs 16 residues. Both 60 Vbeta primers and 13 Jbeta primers went into the PCR. Produced via immunoSEQ multiplex PCR; TCRdb's table is partial and in-frame only. This sample has roughly 84,000 clones, with more than 60% found just once. The sample consisted of PBMCs. This TCR was sampled from a male donor in good health and CMV-seropositive. This chain joins TRBV5-1 and TRBJ2-7; 7 bases line up with TRBD1. The DNA for the CDR3 is TGCGCCAGCAGCTTGAGACCGGGACAGAGGTCCGAAGGGCAGTACTTC. Protein sequence: CASSLRPGQRSEGQYF.